These T cell receptor beta chains were read from a single sample in a study of T-cell memory formation after mild COVID-19. TCRdb re-called the 5' RACE reads with MiXCR, one entry per CDR3 protein. Here the sample spans a few hundred thousand distinct CDR3 sequences, approximately 15% being singletons. The sample comprised PBMCs or a T cell subset sorted from them (not recorded which). Receptor source: a young man who had mild COVID-19 (a few samples of this study predate the infection). Cell type and time point are not known. Both conserved end residues are trimmed from each CDR3. D genes are given only for firm matches. For some rows the clone size is stated as once, few or many, or as a class when expanded; others skip it.

d_gene	abundance	len	v_gene	CDR3aa
TRBD2	NA	12	TRBV7-9	ASTRTSGGDEQF
TRBD2	NA	13	TRBV6-2/TRBV6-3	ASSSSGGAAGELF
TRBD2	many	11	TRBV29-1	SVVAGGRFEQF
TRBD2	many	12	TRBV11-2	ASSPGTSGYEQY
NA	few	12	TRBV24-1	ATSDFPRSYGYT
NA	NA	11	TRBV9	ASSVVGGDDQF
TRBD2	many	21	TRBV7-2	ASSFPRRGASGGTIHSTDTQY
TRBD2	NA	12	TRBV4-1	ASRRLAGAGELF
NA	NA	13	TRBV6-2/TRBV6-3	ASSLTRRGTDTQY
NA	few	13	TRBV6-6	ASSLGFRGPYEQY
NA	few	8	TRBV7-9	ASTRGSQF
NA	few	13	TRBV25-1	ASSDFRGAFYEQY
NA	NA	11	TRBV29-1	SVDRQSPYGYT
NA	NA	10	TRBV5-1	ASTSPMETQY
TRBD1	NA	12	TRBV12-3/TRBV12-4	ASSLRQGITEAF
TRBD1	NA	13	TRBV9	ASSVDRGLGSPLH
TRBD1	few	11	TRBV29-1	SVVRQGPYEQY
NA	few	18	TRBV7-9	ASSATGLAGLVPNTGELF
NA	many	15	TRBV4-3	ASRYSRGTLGTDTQY
NA	NA	11	TRBV6-5	ASSLRANQPQH
NA	few	11	TRBV5-1	ASRKERNYGYT
NA	few	12	TRBV12-3/TRBV12-4	ASSARSGPDTQY
TRBD2	NA	13	TRBV18	ASSPLSGGVDTQY
NA	NA	11	TRBV9	ASSDDSTDTQY
NA	many	10	TRBV5-6	ASSLANAGKV
NA	few	14	TRBV4-3	ASSQDRVRGMAEAF
TRBD2	many	12	TRBV7-2	ASSLTSGGYEQY
NA	NA	11	TRBV7-8	ASSSRDSYEQY
TRBD1	few	12	TRBV5-1	ASSLRQGSEEQY
NA	many	13	TRBV4-1	ASSPSASVLTEAF
NA	NA	12	TRBV5-1	ASSFLRSSYEQY
NA	NA	12	TRBV7-9	ASSLSSGAHEQY
NA	NA	13	TRBV6-5	ASSYGVSGANVLT
TRBD1	many	12	TRBV7-9	ASSSRDRGDEQY
NA	NA	11	TRBV28	ASITGNTGELF
NA	few	15	TRBV4-1	ASSQYHATDQGETQY
NA	few	11	TRBV9	ASSVDPTGELF
NA	few	10	TRBV29-1	SVEDGRAGYT
TRBD2	NA	15	TRBV15	ATSREAGGLAGGELF
NA	NA	13	TRBV7-9	ASTTTGGANTEAF
NA	few	13	TRBV4-3	ASSQGRMGSDEQF
NA	NA	13	TRBV4-1	ASSQTPGVGEKLF
TRBD1	NA	11	TRBV20-1	SATGQNQETQY
TRBD1	NA	12	TRBV28	ASSLGTGGWEQF
NA	few	13	TRBV7-8	ASSLGAGRDQPQH
NA	few	10	TRBV3-1	ASSQWEETQY